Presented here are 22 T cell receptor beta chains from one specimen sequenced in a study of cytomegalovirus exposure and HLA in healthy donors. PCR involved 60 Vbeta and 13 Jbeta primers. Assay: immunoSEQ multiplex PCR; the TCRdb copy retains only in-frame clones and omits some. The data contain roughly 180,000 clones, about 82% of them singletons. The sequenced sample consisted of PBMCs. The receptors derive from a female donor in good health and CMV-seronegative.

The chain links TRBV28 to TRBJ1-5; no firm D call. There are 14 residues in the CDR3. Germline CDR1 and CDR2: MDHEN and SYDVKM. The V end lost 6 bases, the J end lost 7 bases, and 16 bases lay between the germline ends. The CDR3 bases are TGTGCCAGCAGCTCCTCATGGTTCGGGCAGCCCCAGCATTTT. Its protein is CASSSSWFGQPQHF.

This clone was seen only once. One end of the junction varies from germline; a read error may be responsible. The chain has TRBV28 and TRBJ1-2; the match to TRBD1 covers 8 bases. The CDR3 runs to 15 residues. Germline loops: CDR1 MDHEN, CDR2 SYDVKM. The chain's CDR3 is CAGSLRDRSNYGYTF. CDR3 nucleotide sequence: TGTGCCGGCAGTTTACGGGACAGGAGTAACTATGGCTACACCTTC.

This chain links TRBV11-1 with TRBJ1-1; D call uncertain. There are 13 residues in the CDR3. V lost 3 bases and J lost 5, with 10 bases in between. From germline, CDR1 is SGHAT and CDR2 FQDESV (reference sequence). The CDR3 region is CASSLTAWTEAFF. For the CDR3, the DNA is TGTGCCAGCAGCTTGACTGCGTGGACTGAAGCTTTCTTT.

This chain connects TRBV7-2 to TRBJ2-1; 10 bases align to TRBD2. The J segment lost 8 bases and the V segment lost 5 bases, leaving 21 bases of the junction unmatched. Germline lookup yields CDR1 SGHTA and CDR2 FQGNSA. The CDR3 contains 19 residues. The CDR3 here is CASSPRGVAGGTTSDEQFF. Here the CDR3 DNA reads TGTGCCAGCAGCCCGCGGGGGGTAGCGGGAGGAACAACAAGCGATGAGCAGTTCTTC.

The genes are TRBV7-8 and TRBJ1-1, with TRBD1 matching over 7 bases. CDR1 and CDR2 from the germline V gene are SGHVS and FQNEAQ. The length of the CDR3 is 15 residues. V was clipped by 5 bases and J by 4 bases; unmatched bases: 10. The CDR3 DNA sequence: TGTGCCAGCAGCCCCCTGACAGGGCCTCGCACTGAAGCTTTCTTT. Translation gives CASSPLTGPRTEAFF.

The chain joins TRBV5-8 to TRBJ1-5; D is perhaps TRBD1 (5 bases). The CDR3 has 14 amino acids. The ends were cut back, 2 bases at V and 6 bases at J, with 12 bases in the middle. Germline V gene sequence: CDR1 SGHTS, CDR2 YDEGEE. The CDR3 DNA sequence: TGTGCCAGCAGCTTCGGGGGGGAGAGTCAGCCCCAGCATTTT. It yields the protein CASSFGGESQPQHF. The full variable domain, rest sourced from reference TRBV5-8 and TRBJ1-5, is EAGVTQSPTHLIKTRGQQATLRCSPISGHTSVYWYQQALGLGLQFLLWYDEGEERNRGNFPPRFSGRQFPNYSSELNVNALELEDSALYLCASSFGGESQPQHFGDGTRLSIL.

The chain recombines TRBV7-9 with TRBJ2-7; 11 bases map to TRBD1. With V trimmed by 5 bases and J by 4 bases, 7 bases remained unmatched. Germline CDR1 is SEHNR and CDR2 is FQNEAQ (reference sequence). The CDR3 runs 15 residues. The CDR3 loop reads CASSPRTGGRYEQYF. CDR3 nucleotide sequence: TGTGCCAGCAGCCCGCGGACAGGGGGCCGTTACGAGCAGTACTTC.

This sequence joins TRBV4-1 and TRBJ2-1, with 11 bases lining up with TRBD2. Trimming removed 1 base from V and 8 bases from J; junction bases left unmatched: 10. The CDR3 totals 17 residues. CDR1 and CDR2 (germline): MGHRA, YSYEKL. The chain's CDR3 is CASSQGASGRQWDEQFF. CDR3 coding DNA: TGCGCCAGCAGCCAAGGGGCTAGCGGGAGGCAATGGGATGAGCAGTTCTTC.

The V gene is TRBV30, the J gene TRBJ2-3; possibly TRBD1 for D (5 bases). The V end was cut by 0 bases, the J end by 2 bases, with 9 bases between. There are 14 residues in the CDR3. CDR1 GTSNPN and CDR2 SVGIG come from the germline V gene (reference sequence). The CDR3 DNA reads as TGTGCCTGGAGTGTAGGGGAATTCACAGATACGCAGTATTTT. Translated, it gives CAWSVGEFTDTQYF. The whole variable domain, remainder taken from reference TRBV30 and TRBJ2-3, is SQTIHQWPATLVQPVGSPLSLECTVEGTSNPNLYWYRQAAGRGLQLLFYSVGIGQISSEVPQNLSASRPQDRQFILSSKKLLLSDSGFYLCAWSVGEFTDTQYFGPGTRLTVL.

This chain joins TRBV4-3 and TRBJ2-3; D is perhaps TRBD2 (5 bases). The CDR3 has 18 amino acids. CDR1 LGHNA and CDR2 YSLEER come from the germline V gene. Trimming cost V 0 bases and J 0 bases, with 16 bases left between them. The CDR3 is CASSQERRSASSTDTQYF. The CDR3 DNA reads TGCGCCAGCAGCCAAGAAAGGAGGAGCGCGTCTAGCACAGATACGCAGTATTTT.

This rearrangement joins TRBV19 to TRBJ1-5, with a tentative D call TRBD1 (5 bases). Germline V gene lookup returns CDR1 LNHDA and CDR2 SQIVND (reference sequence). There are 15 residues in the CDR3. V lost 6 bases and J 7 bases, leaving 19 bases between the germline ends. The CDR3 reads CASSPEQGRGQPQHF. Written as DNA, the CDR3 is TGTGCCAGTAGCCCAGAGCAGGGCCGAGGACAGCCCCAGCATTTT.

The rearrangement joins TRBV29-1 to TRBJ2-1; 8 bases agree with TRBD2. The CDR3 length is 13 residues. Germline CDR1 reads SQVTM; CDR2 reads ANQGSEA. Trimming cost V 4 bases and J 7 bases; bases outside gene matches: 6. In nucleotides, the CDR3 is TGCAGCGTTGCGGGGGGGAGAGTTAATGAGCAGTTCTTC. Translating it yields CSVAGGRVNEQFF.

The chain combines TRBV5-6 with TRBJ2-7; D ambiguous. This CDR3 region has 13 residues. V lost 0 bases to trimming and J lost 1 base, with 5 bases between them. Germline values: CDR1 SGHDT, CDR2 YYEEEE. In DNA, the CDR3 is TGTGCCAGCAGCTTGGGCAGATCCTACGAGCAGTACTTC. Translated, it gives CASSLGRSYEQYF.

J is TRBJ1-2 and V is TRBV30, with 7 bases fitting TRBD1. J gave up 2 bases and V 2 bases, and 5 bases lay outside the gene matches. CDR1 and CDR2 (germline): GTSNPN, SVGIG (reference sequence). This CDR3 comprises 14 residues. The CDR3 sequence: CAWSPADRNYGYTF. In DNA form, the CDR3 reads TGTGCCTGGAGTCCGGCGGACAGGAACTATGGCTACACCTTC.

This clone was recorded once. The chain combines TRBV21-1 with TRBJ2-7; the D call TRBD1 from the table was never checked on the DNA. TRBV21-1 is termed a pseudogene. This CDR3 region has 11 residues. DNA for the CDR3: TGTGCCAGCAGCAGACAGGCGAAGCAGTACTTC. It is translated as CASSRQAKQYF.

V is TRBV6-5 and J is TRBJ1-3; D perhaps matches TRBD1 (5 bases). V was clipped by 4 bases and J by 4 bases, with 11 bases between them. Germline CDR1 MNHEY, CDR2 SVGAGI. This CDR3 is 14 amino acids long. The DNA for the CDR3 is TGTGCCAGCAGTTCCAGGGTGGGGGGAAACACCATATATTTT. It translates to CASSSRVGGNTIYF.

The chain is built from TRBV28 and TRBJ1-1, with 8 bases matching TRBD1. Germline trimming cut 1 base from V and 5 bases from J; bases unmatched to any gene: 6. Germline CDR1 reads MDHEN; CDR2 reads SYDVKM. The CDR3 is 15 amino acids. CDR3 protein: CASSLSARGQTEAFF. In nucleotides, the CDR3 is TGTGCCAGCAGTTTATCTGCCAGGGGGCAGACTGAAGCTTTCTTT.

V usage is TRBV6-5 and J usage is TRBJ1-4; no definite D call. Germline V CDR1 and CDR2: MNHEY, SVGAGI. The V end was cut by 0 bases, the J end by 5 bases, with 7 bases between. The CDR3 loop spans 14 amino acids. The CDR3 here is CASSYSEFNEKLFF. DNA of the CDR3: TGTGCCAGCAGTTACTCTGAGTTCAATGAAAAACTGTTTTTT.

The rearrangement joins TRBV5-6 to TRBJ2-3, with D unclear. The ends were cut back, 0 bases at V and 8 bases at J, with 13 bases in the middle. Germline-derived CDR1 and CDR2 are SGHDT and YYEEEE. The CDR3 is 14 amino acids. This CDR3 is CASSLEQLTATQYF. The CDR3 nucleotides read TGTGCCAGCAGCTTGGAACAGCTGACGGCTACGCAGTATTTT.

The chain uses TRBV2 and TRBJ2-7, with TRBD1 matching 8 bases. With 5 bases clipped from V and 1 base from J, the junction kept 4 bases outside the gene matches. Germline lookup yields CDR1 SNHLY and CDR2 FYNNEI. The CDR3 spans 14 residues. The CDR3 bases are TGTGCCAGCAGTACCGACAGGGGTTCCTACGAGCAGTACTTC. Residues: CASSTDRGSYEQYF.

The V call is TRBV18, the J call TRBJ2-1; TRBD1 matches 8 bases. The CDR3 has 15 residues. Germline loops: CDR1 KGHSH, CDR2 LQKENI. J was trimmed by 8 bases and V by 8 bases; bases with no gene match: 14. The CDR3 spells CASGPRTGKFDEQFF. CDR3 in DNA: TGTGCCAGCGGACCGAGGACAGGGAAATTCGATGAGCAGTTCTTC.

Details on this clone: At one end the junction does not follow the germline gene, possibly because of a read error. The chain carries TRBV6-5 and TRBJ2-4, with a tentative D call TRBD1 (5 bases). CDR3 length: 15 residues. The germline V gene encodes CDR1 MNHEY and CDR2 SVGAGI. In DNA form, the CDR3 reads TGTGCCAGCAGTTCCTCCCAGGGCAGCAAAAACAGTCAGTACTTC. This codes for CASSSSQGSKNSQYF.